This T cell receptor (beta chain) stems from a study of blood T cell repertoires in COVID-19. Study background: T cells, B-cell-depleted T cells, or PBMCs supplied cDNA or gDNA.

V lost 7 bases, J lost 8 bases, and 15 bases lay in between. This CDR3 region has 14 residues. Germline values: CDR1 SNHLY, CDR2 FYNNEI. Participant reports of clinical history set cohort assignment. Among Cohort 3 donors, those recovered had two negative PCRs, clearance, or symptom resolution. In the study's own analysis: Amplified reference gene primers provided the basis for estimating nucleated cell counts. Sequencing was performed with immunoSEQ multiplex PCR; in TCRdb, only in-frame clones are kept and a portion is missing. V and J calls and clone size are given by that table; D and trimming were obtained from the DNA. The profile shows 390,000 or so clones, around 87% of them singletons.

The specimen sequenced was PBMCs or T cells enriched from blood (not recorded which). The receptor was isolated from a man younger than 35 who had recovered from COVID-19. V usage is TRBV2 and J usage is TRBJ1-6, with TRBD1 as a possible D gene (6 bases). CDR3 residues: CASKRGAADSPLHF. The CDR3 DNA reads TGTGCCAGCAAGCGGGGGGCGGCGGATTCACCCCTCCACTTT.